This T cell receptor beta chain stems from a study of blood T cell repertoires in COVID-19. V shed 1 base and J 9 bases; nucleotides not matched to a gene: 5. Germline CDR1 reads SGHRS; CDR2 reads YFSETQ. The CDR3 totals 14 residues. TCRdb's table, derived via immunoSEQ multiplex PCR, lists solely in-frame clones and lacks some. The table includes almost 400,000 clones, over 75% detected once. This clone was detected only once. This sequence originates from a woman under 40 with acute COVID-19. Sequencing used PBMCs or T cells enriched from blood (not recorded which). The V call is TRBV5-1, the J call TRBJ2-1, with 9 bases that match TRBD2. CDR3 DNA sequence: TGCGCCAGCAGCTTGAGCGGGGGGCGGAGTGAGCAGTTCTTC. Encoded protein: CASSLSGGRSEQFF.